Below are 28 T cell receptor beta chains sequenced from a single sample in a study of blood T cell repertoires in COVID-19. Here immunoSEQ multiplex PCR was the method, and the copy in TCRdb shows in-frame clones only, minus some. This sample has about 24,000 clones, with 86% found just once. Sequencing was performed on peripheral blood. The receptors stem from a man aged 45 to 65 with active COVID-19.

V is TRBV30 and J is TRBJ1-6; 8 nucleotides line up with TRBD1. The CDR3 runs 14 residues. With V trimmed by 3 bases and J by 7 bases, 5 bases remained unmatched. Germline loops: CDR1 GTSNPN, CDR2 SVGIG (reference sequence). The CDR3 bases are TGTGCCTGGAGACCACGGACAGGGAATTCACCCCTCCACTTT. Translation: CAWRPRTGNSPLHF.

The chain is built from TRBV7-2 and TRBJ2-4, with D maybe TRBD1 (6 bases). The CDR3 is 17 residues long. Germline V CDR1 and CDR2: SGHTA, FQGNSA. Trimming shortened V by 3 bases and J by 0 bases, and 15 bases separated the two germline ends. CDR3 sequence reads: CASSFNLGQLAKNIQYF. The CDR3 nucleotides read TGTGCCAGCAGCTTTAACCTCGGACAGCTAGCCAAAAACATTCAGTACTTC.

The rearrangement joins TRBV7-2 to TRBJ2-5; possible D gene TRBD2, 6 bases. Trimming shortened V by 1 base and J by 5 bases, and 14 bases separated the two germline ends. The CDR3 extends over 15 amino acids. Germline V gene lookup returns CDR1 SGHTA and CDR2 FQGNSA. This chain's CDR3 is CASSLGGRGWETQYF. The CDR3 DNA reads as TGTGCCAGCAGCTTAGGCGGGCGGGGCTGGGAGACCCAGTACTTC.

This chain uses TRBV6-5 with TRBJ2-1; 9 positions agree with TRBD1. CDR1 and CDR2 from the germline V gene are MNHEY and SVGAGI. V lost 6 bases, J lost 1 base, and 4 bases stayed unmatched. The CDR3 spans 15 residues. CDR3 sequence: CASSSGTGSYNEQFF. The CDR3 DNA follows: TGTGCCAGCAGCTCCGGGACAGGGTCCTACAATGAGCAGTTCTTC.

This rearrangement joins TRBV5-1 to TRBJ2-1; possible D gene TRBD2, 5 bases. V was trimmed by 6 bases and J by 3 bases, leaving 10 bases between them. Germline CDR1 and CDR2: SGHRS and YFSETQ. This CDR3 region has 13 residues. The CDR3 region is CASMTGNYNEQFF. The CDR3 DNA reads TGCGCCAGCATGACCGGGAACTACAATGAGCAGTTCTTC.

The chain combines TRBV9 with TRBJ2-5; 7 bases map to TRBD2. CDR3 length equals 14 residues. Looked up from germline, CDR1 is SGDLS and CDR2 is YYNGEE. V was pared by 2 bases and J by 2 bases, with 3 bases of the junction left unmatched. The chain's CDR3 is CASSVGGGQETQYF. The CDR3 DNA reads TGTGCCAGCAGCGTTGGGGGAGGGCAAGAGACCCAGTACTTC.

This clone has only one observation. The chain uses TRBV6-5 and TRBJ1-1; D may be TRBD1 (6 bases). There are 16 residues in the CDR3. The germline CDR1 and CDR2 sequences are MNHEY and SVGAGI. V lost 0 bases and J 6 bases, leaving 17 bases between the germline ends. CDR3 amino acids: CASSYSAGQQIAEAFF. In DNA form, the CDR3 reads TGTGCCAGCAGTTACTCAGCGGGACAACAGATTGCTGAAGCTTTCTTT.

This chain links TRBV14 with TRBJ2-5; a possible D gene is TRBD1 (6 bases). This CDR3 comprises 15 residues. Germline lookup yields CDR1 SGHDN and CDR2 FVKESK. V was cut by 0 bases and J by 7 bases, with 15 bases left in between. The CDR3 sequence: CASSQDLAGVGTQYF. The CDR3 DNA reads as TGTGCCAGCAGCCAAGATTTGGCAGGGGTCGGGACCCAGTACTTC.

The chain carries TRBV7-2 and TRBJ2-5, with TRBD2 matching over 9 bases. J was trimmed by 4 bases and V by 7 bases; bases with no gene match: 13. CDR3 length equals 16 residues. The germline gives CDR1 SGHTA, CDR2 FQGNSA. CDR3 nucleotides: TGTGCCAGCAACCCCCTCCTAGGTAGCGGGAGAGAGACCCAGTACTTC. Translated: CASNPLLGSGRETQYF.

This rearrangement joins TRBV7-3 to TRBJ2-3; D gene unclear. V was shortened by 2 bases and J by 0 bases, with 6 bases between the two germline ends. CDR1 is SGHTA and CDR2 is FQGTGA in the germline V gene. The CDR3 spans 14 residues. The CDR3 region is CASSLRSSTDTQYF. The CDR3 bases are TGTGCCAGCAGCTTACGGTCTAGCACAGATACGCAGTATTTT.

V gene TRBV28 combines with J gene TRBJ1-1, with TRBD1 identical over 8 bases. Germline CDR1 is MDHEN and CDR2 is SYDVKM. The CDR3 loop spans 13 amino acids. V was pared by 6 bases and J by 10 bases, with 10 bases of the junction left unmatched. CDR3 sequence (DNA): TGTGCCAGCAGCCAAGGACAGGGTAATAGAGCTTTCTTT. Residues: CASSQGQGNRAFF.

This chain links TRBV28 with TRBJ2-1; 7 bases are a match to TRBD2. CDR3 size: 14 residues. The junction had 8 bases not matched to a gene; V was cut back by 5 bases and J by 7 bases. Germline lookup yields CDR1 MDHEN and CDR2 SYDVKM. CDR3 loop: CASSPGGSVNEQFF. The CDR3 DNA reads TGTGCCAGCAGTCCCGGGGGGAGTGTGAATGAGCAGTTCTTC.

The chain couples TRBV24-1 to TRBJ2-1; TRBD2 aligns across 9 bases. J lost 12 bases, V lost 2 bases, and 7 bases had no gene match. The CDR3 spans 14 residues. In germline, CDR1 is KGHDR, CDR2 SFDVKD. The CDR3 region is CATSDSGGRAPQFF. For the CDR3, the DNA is TGTGCCACCAGTGATTCTGGCGGGAGGGCTCCGCAGTTCTTC.

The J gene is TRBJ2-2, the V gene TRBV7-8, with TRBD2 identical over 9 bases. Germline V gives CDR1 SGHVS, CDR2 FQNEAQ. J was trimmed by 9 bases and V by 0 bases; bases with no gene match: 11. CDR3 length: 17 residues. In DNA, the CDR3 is TGTGCCAGCAGCTTAGCGCTCGGCGGGGGGGTAAAACGGGAGCTGTTTTTT. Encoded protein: CASSLALGGGVKRELFF.

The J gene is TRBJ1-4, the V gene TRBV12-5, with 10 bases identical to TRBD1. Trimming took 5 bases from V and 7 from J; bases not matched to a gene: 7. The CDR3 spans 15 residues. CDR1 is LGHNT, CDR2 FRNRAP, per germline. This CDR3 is CASGPVGTGAEKLFF. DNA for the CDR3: TGTGCTAGTGGTCCCGTTGGGACAGGGGCTGAAAAACTGTTTTTT.

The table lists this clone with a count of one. CDR3 in DNA: TGCGCCAGCAGCTTTCTCTCCGGAGGGTCCCAAGAGACCCAGTACTTC. Translated: CASSFLSGGSQETQYF. The chain recombines TRBV5-1 with TRBJ2-5; D perhaps matches TRBD2 (6 bases). The CDR3 sequence is 16 residues long. The germline V and J ends were trimmed by 2 bases and 1 base, with 15 bases remaining between them. The germline V gene encodes CDR1 SGHRS and CDR2 YFSETQ.

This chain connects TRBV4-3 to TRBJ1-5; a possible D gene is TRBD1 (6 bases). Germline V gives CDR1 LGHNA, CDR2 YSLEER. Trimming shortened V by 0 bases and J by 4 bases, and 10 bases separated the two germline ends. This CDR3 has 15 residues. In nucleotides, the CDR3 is TGCGCCAGCAGCCAAGATGGGGGCCGGAATCAGCCCCAGCATTTT. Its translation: CASSQDGGRNQPQHF.

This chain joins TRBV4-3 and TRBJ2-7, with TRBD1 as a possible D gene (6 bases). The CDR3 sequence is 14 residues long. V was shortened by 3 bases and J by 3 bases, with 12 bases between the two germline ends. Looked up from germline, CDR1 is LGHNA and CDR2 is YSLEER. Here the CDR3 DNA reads TGCGCCAGCAGCCAGAAAACAGGGAACTACGAGCAGTACTTC. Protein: CASSQKTGNYEQYF.

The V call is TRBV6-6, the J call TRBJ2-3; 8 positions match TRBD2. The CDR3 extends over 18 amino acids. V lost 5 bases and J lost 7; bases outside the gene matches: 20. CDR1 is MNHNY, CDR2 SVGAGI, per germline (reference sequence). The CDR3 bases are TGTGCCAGCAGTCCCCGAGAGTACTCGGGACTAGTAGGCCATACGCAGTATTTT. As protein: CASSPREYSGLVGHTQYF.

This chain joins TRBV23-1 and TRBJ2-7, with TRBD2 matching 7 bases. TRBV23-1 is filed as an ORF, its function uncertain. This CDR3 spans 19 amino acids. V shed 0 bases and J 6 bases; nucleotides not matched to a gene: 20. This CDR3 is CASSQSSLGGRVSAREQYF. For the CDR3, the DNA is TGCGCCAGCAGTCAATCGTCCCTCGGCGGGAGAGTATCGGCCCGCGAGCAGTACTTC.

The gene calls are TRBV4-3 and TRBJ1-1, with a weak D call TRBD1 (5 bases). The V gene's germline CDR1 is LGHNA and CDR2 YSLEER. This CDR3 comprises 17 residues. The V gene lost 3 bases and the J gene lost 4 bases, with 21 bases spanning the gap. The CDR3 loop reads CASSQTQQGVLGTEAFF. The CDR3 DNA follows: TGCGCCAGCAGCCAGACCCAGCAGGGCGTATTGGGCACTGAAGCTTTCTTT.

The CDR3 bases are TGTGCCAGCAGCCATTATGCTGGGAGCTATGGCTACACCTTC. Amino acids: CASSHYAGSYGYTF. This chain links TRBV3-1 (or the pseudogene TRBV3-2) with TRBJ1-2; D gene unclear. Trimming shortened V by 3 bases and J by 4 bases, and 12 bases separated the two germline ends. Germline values: CDR1 LGHDT, CDR2 YNNKEL (reference sequence). CDR3 length equals 14 residues.

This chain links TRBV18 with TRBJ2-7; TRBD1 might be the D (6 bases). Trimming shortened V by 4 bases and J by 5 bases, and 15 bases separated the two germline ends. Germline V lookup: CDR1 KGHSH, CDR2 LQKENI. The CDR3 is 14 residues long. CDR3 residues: CASSLPGEANEQYF. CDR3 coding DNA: TGTGCCAGCTCACTCCCAGGGGAAGCTAACGAGCAGTACTTC. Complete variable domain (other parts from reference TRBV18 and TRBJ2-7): NAGVMQNPRHLVRRRGQEARLRCSPMKGHSHVYWYRQLPEEGLKFMVYLQKENIIDESGMPKERFSAEFPKEGPSILRIQQVVRGDSAAYFCASSLPGEANEQYFGPGTRLTVT.

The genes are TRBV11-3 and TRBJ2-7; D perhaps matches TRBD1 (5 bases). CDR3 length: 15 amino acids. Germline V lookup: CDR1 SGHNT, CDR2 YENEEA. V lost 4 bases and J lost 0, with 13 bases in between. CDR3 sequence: CASSSRRGYSYEQYF. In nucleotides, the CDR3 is TGTGCCAGCAGCTCACGAAGGGGTTACTCCTACGAGCAGTACTTC.

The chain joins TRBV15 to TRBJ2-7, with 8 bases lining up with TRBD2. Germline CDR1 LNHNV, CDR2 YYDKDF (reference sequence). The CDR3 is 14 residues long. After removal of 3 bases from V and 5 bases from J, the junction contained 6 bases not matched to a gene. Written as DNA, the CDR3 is TGTGCCACCAGCAGCGGGAGCGGGAGCCACGAGCAGTACTTC. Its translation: CATSSGSGSHEQYF.

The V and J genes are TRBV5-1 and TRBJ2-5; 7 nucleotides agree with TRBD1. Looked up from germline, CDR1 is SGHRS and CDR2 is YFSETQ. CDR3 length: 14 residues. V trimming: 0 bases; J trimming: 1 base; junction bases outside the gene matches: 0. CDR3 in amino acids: CASSLGDSQETQYF. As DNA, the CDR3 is TGCGCCAGCAGCTTGGGGGACAGCCAAGAGACCCAGTACTTC.

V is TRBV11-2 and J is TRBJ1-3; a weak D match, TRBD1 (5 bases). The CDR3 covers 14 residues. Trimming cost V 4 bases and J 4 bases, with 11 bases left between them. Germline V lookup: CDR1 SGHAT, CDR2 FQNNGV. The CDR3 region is CASSSTRGGNTIYF. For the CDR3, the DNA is TGTGCCAGCAGCTCCACACGGGGGGGAAACACCATATATTTT. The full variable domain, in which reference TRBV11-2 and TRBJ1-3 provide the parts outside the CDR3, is EAGVAQSPRYKIIEKRQSVAFWCNPISGHATLYWYQQILGQGPKLLIQFQNNGVVDDSQLPKDRFSAERLKGVDSTLKIQPAKLEDSAVYLCASSSTRGGNTIYFGEGSWLTVV.

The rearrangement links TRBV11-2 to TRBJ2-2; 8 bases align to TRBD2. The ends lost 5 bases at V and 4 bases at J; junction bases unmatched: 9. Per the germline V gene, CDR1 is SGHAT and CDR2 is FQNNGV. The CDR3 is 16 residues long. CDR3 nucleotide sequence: TGTGCCAGCAGCCTCACCGGGACTAGTGGCACCGGGGAGCTGTTTTTT. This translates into CASSLTGTSGTGELFF. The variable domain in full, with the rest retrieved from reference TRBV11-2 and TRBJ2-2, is EAGVAQSPRYKIIEKRQSVAFWCNPISGHATLYWYQQILGQGPKLLIQFQNNGVVDDSQLPKDRFSAERLKGVDSTLKIQPAKLEDSAVYLCASSLTGTSGTGELFFGEGSRLTVL.